This record covers a single TCR beta chain. Its cognate antigen is unknown. Assay: immunoSEQ multiplex PCR; the TCRdb copy retains only in-frame clones and omits some. The table has some 110,000 clones, around 93% seen once. The data were obtained in a study of siplizumab effects on memory and regulatory T cells. General study findings and limits: Most proliferating CD4+ or CD8+ clones, roughly 75-97%, had no naive or memory assignment.

The V gene lost 1 base and the J gene lost 0 bases, with 13 bases spanning the gap. The CDR3 has 17 amino acids. Germline assignment: CDR1 SGHRS and CDR2 YFSETQ. This clonotype was obtained from a human donor in good health. The genes are TRBV5-1 and TRBJ1-4; D unresolved. Sequencing was carried out using CD4+ T cells sorted from blood. The CDR3 DNA reads as TGCGCCAGCAGCTTGTTATCATCGACTGCAACTAATGAAAAACTGTTTTTT. It translates to CASSLLSSTATNEKLFF.